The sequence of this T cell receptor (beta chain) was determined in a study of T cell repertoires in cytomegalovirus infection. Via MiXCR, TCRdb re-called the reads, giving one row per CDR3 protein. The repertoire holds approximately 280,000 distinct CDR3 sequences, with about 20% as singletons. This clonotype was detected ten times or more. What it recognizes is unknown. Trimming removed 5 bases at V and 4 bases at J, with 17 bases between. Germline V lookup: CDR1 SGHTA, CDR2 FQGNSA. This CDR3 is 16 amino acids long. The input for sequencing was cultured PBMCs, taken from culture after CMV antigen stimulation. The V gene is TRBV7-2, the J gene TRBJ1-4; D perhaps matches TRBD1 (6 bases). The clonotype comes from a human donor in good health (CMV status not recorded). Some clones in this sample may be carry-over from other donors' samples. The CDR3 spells CASSQLSYRVNEKLFF. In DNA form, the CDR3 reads TGTGCCAGCAGCCAATTATCGTACAGGGTTAATGAAAAACTGTTTTTT.